This T cell receptor beta chain originates from a study of blood T cell repertoires in COVID-19. In the study overall: From the United States, Italy and Spain came samples of acute and convalescent COVID-19. The cDNA or gDNA used as material had been derived from T cells, B-cell-depleted T cells, or PBMCs.

Measured with immunoSEQ multiplex PCR; TCRdb has only the in-frame clones, and not every one. Seen here are roughly 70,000 clones, about four fifths observed once, and the top ten hold 18%. CDR1 SNHLY and CDR2 FYNNEI come from the germline V gene. CDR3 length: 14 amino acids. Trimming cost V 9 bases and J 5 bases; bases outside gene matches: 7. The material sequenced was peripheral blood. The sequence derives from a man aged 65 to 79 who had recovered from COVID-19. The chain links TRBV2 to TRBJ2-3, with 11 bases lining up with TRBD1. The CDR3 nucleotides read TGTGCCAGAAGGGGGACAGGGGGAGGAGATACGCAGTATTTT. It translates to CARRGTGGGDTQYF. Variable domain in full (rest from reference TRBV2 and TRBJ2-3): EPEVTQTPSHQVTQMGQEVILRCVPISNHLYFYWYRQILGQKVEFLVSFYNNEISEKSEIFDDQFSVERPDGSNFTLKIRSTKLEDSAMYFCARRGTGGGDTQYFGPGTRLTVL.